The present T cell receptor (beta chain) was sequenced within a study of T cell repertoires in ileal Crohn's disease. This clone was seen a single time. Time point described: neoterminal ileum biopsy at postoperative endoscopy, about 6 months after surgery. TCRdb keeps only in-frame clones here, not all; method: immunoSEQ multiplex PCR. The sample includes 9,500 to 15,000 clones, approximately 85% of them seen just once. The CDR3 is 15 residues long. V lost 0 bases and J lost 4, with 13 bases in between. Looked up from germline, CDR1 is SGHRS and CDR2 is YFSETQ. The clonotype was recovered from an adult with Crohn's disease. The sample consisted of ileal tissue. The chain uses TRBV5-1 and TRBJ1-2; D gene uncertain. The CDR3: CASSLGSGVSYGYTF. CDR3 sequence (DNA): TGCGCCAGCAGCTTGGGATCCGGGGTTAGCTATGGCTACACCTTC.